This record concerns one T cell receptor (beta chain) sequence. No antigen is known for it. Only in-frame clones appear in the TCRdb table, and some are missing; sequencing was by immunoSEQ multiplex PCR. This table has 150,000 to 200,000 clones, approximately 91% appearing once. These data belong to a study of T cell responses to AZD1222 COVID-19 vaccine. Overall study results and limits: Spike-spanning, vaccine-associated CD4 TCRs were dominant at 160-218 and 743-854. Clonal diversity may have been underestimated, and the donors were mostly white British, with more females than males. Recipients of AZD1222 seropositive at baseline numbered only 6 or 7.

The V gene's germline CDR1 is SGHRS and CDR2 YFSETQ. V was pared by 0 bases and J by 1 base, with 8 bases between. The CDR3 has 15 amino acids. The specimen was peripheral blood, collected on day 0 of AZD1222 vaccination. This receptor was taken from an adult in good health. The J gene is TRBJ1-3, the V gene TRBV5-1, with D possibly being TRBD1 (6 bases). As DNA, the CDR3 is TGCGCCAGCAGCTTGGGACAGGCGTCTGGAAACACCATATATTTT. It yields the protein CASSLGQASGNTIYF.